The entry below describes one TCR beta chain. Unmatched junction bases numbered 12, after V lost 6 bases and J lost 2 bases. This CDR3 has 15 residues. The germline V gene has CDR1 SQVTM and CDR2 ANQGSEA. The entry originates in a study of CD8 T cells in Susac syndrome. The RNA, about 0.5 to 1 ug, was put through reverse transcription using random hexamers. MiXCR, applied by TCRdb to the immunoSEQ multiplex PCR reads, yields one record per CDR3 protein. The table includes under 200,000 distinct CDR3 sequences, approximately 95% detected once. Peripheral blood CD8+ and CD4+ T cells were profiled by TCR beta sequencing.

Sequencing was performed on CD4+ T cells from PBMCs. The sequence came from a human donor with Susac syndrome. The J gene is TRBJ1-1, the V gene TRBV29-1; 7 bases map to TRBD1. The CDR3 loop is CSVVPGQWSNTEAFF. The CDR3 region has the DNA TGCAGCGTCGTCCCGGGACAGTGGAGTAACACTGAAGCTTTCTTT.